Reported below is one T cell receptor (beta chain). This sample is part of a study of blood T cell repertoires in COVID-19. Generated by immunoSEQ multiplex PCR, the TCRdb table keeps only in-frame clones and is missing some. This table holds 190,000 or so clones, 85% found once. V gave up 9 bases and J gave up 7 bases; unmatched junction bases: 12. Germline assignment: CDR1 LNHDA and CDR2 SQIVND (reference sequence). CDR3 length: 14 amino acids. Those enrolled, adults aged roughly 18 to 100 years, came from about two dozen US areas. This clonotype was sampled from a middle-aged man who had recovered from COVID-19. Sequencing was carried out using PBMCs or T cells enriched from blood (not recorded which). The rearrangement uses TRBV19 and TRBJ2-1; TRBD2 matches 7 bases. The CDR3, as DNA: TGTGCCAGCGGAGGGAGGGAGGGCCTTAATGAGCAGTTCTTC. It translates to CASGGREGLNEQFF.